The rows below give T cell receptor beta chains drawn from one sample of a study of post-analysis software for immune sequencing data. Each CDR3 protein is one row after TCRdb ran MiXCR on the PCR reads. The sample includes some 500,000 distinct CDR3 sequences, less than 45% of them seen just once. The sequencing sample was made of blood. These TCRs come from a girl aged 10-17 years with multiple sclerosis. CDR3s include the opening cysteine and the closing phenylalanine or tryptophan. Each record gives: D gene, CDR3 length, J gene, clone size, V gene, CDR3 protein, CDR3 DNA. The D gene is left open where the match is weak. Size tells how often a clone was seen (once, few, many) or the class of an expanded clone, and some rows leave it out.

. 14 TRBJ2-5 few TRBV25-1 CASSETRDRETQYF TGTGCCAGCAGTGAAACCAGGGATCGGGAGACCCAGTACTTC
TRBD1 13 TRBJ1-5 . TRBV6-6 CASSYDRVGPQHF TGTGCCAGCAGTTACGACAGGGTAGGGCCCCAGCATTTT
TRBD1 15 TRBJ2-3 . TRBV28 CASSLKTGAADTQYF TGTGCCAGCAGTTTAAAGACAGGGGCGGCAGATACGCAGTATTTT
TRBD2 15 TRBJ2-1 few TRBV25-1 CASRGGPGTYNEQFF TGTGCCAGCCGGGGGGGACCCGGGACTTACAATGAGCAGTTCTTC
TRBD1 13 TRBJ2-1 . TRBV20-1 CSASTGIYNEQFF TGCAGTGCCTCGACAGGGATATACAATGAGCAGTTCTTC
TRBD1 17 TRBJ1-2 . TRBV2 CASSVRDLTGQGRGYTF TGTGCCAGCAGTGTAAGGGATCTTACGGGACAGGGAAGAGGCTACACCTTC
. 13 TRBJ2-2 . TRBV5-1 CASSLAGPRELFF TGCGCCAGCAGCTTGGCGGGGCCTCGGGAGCTGTTTTTT
. 11 TRBJ1-2 few TRBV29-1 CSVPRRYGYTF TGCAGCGTTCCCAGGCGATATGGCTACACCTTC
. 14 TRBJ2-7 . TRBV15 CATSRGGLLYEQYF TGTGCCACCAGCAGAGGTGGTCTTTTGTACGAGCAGTACTTC
. 11 TRBJ1-2 few TRBV20-1 CSGWAGYGYTF TGCAGTGGGTGGGCGGGCTATGGCTACACCTTC
. 14 TRBJ1-5 . TRBV20-1 CSATAGTSNQPQHF TGCAGTGCTACGGCAGGGACGAGCAATCAGCCCCAGCATTTT
. 16 TRBJ1-2 . TRBV7-9 CASSLAAFSREDGYTF TGTGCCAGCAGCTTAGCGGCCTTTTCCCGTGAAGATGGCTACACCTTC
. 15 TRBJ2-1 . TRBV7-2 CASRQNRVRDNEQFF TGTGCCAGCAGGCAAAACAGGGTCCGAGACAATGAGCAGTTCTTC
TRBD1 13 TRBJ2-5 . TRBV6-1 CAIGGTGGRQQYF TGTGCCATCGGGGGGACAGGGGGCAGACAGCAGTACTTC
. 16 TRBJ1-1 few TRBV28 CASSHRWRTASTEAFF TGTGCCAGCAGTCACCGATGGAGGACGGCAAGCACTGAAGCTTTCTTT
TRBD1 15 TRBJ1-4 . TRBV12-3/TRBV12-4 CASSDTTGAGEKLFF TGTGCCAGCAGTGATACGACAGGGGCGGGTGAAAAACTGTTTTTT
TRBD2 17 TRBJ2-1 few TRBV28 CASSLFGGSGSLSEQFF TGTGCCAGCAGTTTATTCGGGGGTAGCGGGAGTTTATCTGAGCAGTTCTTC
. 11 TRBJ1-2 few TRBV29-1 CSVEKEDGYTF TGCAGCGTTGAGAAAGAAGATGGCTACACCTTC
. 14 TRBJ2-3 . TRBV5-1 CASSLDGVPDTQYF TGCGCCAGCAGCTTGGACGGGGTTCCAGATACGCAGTATTTT
TRBD2 15 TRBJ2-3 few TRBV12-3/TRBV12-4 CAGSRTSGTTDTQYF TGTGCCGGCAGCCGGACTAGCGGGACCACAGATACGCAGTATTTT
. 15 TRBJ2-7 . TRBV25-1 CASSDLATVYNEQYF TGTGCCAGCAGTGATCTAGCGACGGTATACAATGAGCAGTACTTC
. 12 TRBJ1-2 . TRBV29-1 CSVGKGNYGYTF TGCAGCGTTGGGAAGGGTAACTATGGCTACACCTTC
. 14 TRBJ2-4 . TRBV5-1 CASRPGLAKNIQYF TGCGCCAGCAGACCCGGACTAGCCAAAAACATTCAGTACTTC
. 16 TRBJ2-1 . TRBV7-2 CASSFPVSSSGNEQFF TGTGCCAGCAGCTTCCCTGTTTCGAGTTCGGGCAATGAGCAGTTCTTC
TRBD1 13 TRBJ1-2 once TRBV13 CASSLGSGGSYTF TGTGCCAGCAGCTTAGGGTCAGGGGGTAGCTACACCTTC
. 13 TRBJ2-7 . TRBV7-6 CASSFRSVGEQYF TGTGCCAGCAGCTTCCGAAGTGTTGGGGAGCAGTACTTC
TRBD2 18 TRBJ2-7 . TRBV10-3 CAISFAGTSGEPPYEQYF TGTGCCATCAGTTTTGCCGGGACTAGCGGGGAGCCTCCCTACGAGCAGTACTTC
TRBD2 19 TRBJ2-7 few TRBV7-2 CASSLASGLAGRRSYEQYF TGTGCCAGCAGCTTAGCGTCGGGACTAGCGGGCCGGAGATCCTACGAGCAGTACTTC
TRBD2 16 TRBJ2-3 . TRBV6-4 CGSSDSASGEMDTQYF TGTGGCAGCAGTGACTCGGCTAGCGGGGAGATGGATACGCAGTATTTT
TRBD2 15 TRBJ2-7 once TRBV25-1 CASRKTSGGYNGQYF TGTGCCAGCAGGAAGACTAGCGGCGGCTACAATGGGCAGTACTTC
TRBD1 11 TRBJ2-7 few TRBV10-3 CATWDSYEQYF TGTGCCACCTGGGACAGTTACGAGCAGTACTTC
TRBD2 14 TRBJ2-1 few TRBV6-5 CASMDLAVYNEQFF TGTGCCAGCATGGACCTAGCGGTCTACAATGAGCAGTTCTTC
TRBD2 16 TRBJ2-4 . TRBV6-2/TRBV6-3 CASSRGLASAKNIQYF TGTGCCAGCAGCCGCGGACTAGCGTCGGCCAAAAACATTCAGTACTTC
TRBD1 12 TRBJ1-1 . TRBV5-1 CASSLQGTEVFF TGCGCCAGCAGCTTACAGGGGACTGAAGTTTTCTTT
TRBD1 14 TRBJ2-7 . TRBV7-2 CAGSLRQGPYEQYF TGTGCCGGCAGCCTCCGACAGGGCCCCTACGAGCAGTACTTC
. 16 TRBJ2-3 few TRBV20-1 CSASPPLGPSTDTQYF TGCAGTGCTTCGCCCCCTCTAGGACCTAGCACAGATACGCAGTATTTT
. 12 TRBJ2-7 many TRBV29-1 CSVGEQSYEQYF TGCAGCGTTGGGGAACAGTCCTACGAGCAGTACTTC
. 13 TRBJ2-1 . TRBV27 CASSLSVRGEQFF TGTGCCAGCAGTTTATCCGTTCGAGGGGAGCAGTTCTTC
TRBD2 13 TRBJ2-7 few TRBV20-1 CSANRDYIYEQYF TGCAGTGCGAACCGGGACTACATCTACGAGCAGTACTTC
TRBD1 16 TRBJ2-1 few TRBV10-3 CAISTSSGQGYDEQFF TGTGCCATCAGTACCTCGTCGGGACAGGGGTACGATGAGCAGTTCTTC
. 16 TRBJ2-4 . TRBV28 CASTDSGVYAKNIQYF TGTGCCAGCACCGACAGTGGCGTGTATGCCAAAAACATTCAGTACTTC
. 15 TRBJ2-1 . TRBV6-2/TRBV6-3 CASRGTFLSYNEQFF TGTGCCAGCAGAGGGACTTTTCTTTCCTACAATGAGCAGTTCTTC
TRBD1 15 TRBJ1-2 . TRBV28 CASSLGTDWGYGYTF TGTGCCAGCAGTCTAGGGACAGACTGGGGCTATGGCTACACCTTC
TRBD2 18 TRBJ2-1 . TRBV4-1 CASSQDPSGNEGWNEQFF TGCGCCAGCAGCCAAGATCCTAGCGGGAATGAAGGGTGGAATGAGCAGTTCTTC
. 14 TRBJ2-5 . TRBV7-2 CASSLWRGQETQYF TGTGCCAGCAGTCTGTGGAGGGGGCAAGAGACCCAGTACTTC
. 14 TRBJ2-1 few TRBV6-1 CASQGSGAYNEQFF TGTGCCAGCCAGGGCTCTGGCGCCTACAATGAGCAGTTCTTC
. 14 TRBJ1-2 once TRBV6-5 CASSQRAGMDGYTF TGTGCCAGCAGTCAAAGGGCGGGGATGGATGGCTACACCTTC
. 12 TRBJ2-7 few TRBV20-1 CSAPGFSYEQYF TGCAGTGCCCCAGGGTTCTCCTACGAGCAGTACTTC
. 15 TRBJ2-7 once TRBV7-9 CASIDGERTSYEQYF TGTGCCAGCATCGATGGGGAGCGGACCTCCTACGAGCAGTACTTC
TRBD1 15 TRBJ1-4 once TRBV25-1 CASSDFHRGREKLFF TGTGCCAGCAGTGATTTCCACAGGGGGCGAGAAAAACTGTTTTTT
. 18 TRBJ2-1 . TRBV24-1 CATSDPDTGFGRYNEQFF TGTGCCACCAGTGACCCCGACACAGGGTTCGGTCGTTACAATGAGCAGTTCTTC
. 13 TRBJ1-3 . TRBV20-1 CSASSGLLNTIYF TGCAGTGCTAGCTCTGGGCTGCTGAACACCATATATTTT
. 13 TRBJ2-1 few TRBV20-1 CSASGLEGDEQFF TGCAGTGCTAGCGGCCTAGAGGGCGATGAGCAGTTCTTC
TRBD1 13 TRBJ1-1 . TRBV29-1 CSVDGDRDTEAFF TGCAGCGTGGACGGGGACAGGGACACTGAAGCTTTCTTT
. 13 TRBJ1-1 . TRBV3-1 CASSPSPGVEAFF TGTGCCAGCAGCCCCAGCCCAGGGGTTGAAGCTTTCTTT